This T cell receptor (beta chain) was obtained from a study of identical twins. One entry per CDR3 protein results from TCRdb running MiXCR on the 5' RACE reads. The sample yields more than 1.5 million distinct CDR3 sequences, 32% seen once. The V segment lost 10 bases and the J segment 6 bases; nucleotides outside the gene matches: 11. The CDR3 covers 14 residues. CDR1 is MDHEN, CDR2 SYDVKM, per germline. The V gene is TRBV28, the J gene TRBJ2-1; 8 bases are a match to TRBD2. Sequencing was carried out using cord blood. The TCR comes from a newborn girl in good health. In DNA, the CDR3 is TGTGCCACACGACAGTCCCTAGCGGGCAATGAGCAGTTCTTC. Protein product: CATRQSLAGNEQFF.